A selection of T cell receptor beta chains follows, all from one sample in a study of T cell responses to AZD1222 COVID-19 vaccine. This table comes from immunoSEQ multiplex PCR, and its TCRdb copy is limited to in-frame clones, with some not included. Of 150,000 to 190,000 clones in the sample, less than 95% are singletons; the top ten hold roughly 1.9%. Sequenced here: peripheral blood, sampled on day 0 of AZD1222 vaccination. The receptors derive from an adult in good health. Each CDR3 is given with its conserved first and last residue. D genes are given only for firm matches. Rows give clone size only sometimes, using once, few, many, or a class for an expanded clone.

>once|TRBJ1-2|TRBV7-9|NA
CASSQGNYGYTF
TGTGCCAGCAGCCAGGGGAATTATGGCTACACCTTC
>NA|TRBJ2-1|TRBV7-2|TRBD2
CVSSPRGTSGTTAAAQFF
TGTGTCAGCAGCCCCCGGGGAACTAGCGGGACTACAGCTGCAGCGCAGTTCTTC
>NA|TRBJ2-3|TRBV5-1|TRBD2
CASSSLGSGTTDTQYF
TGCGCCAGCAGCTCCCTGGGTAGCGGGACCACAGATACGCAGTATTTT
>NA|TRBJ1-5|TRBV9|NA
CASSIDANNQPQHF
TGTGCCAGCAGCATAGACGCAAACAATCAGCCCCAGCATTTT
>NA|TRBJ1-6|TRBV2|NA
CASSDGASPNSPLHF
TGTGCCAGCAGCGATGGGGCCTCCCCAAATTCACCCCTCCACTTT
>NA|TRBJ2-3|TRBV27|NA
CASSPRVGDTQYF
TGTGCCAGCAGTCCAAGGGTAGGAGATACGCAGTATTTT
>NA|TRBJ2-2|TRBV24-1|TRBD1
CATSDPGQLIGELFF
TGTGCCACCAGTGACCCGGGACAGTTGATCGGGGAGCTGTTTTTT
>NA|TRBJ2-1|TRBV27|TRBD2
CASSLLAGAYNEQFF
TGTGCCAGCAGCCTTCTAGCGGGGGCCTACAATGAGCAGTTCTTC
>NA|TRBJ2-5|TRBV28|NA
CATLGSRWVGETQYF
TGTGCCACCCTAGGGTCCAGGTGGGTCGGGGAGACCCAGTACTTC
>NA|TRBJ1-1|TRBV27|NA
CASSLSGGDTEAFF
TGTGCCAGCAGTTTATCAGGGGGTGACACTGAAGCTTTCTTT
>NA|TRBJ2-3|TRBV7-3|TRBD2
CASSDGGRASDTQYF
TGTGCCAGCAGCGACGGAGGGAGGGCCTCAGATACGCAGTATTTT
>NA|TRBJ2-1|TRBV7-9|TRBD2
CASSWHSGSNYNEQFF
TGTGCCAGCAGCTGGCATAGCGGGAGTAATTACAATGAGCAGTTCTTC
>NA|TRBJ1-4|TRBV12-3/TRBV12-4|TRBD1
CASSRGQYEKLFF
TGTGCCAGCAGTAGGGGACAGTATGAAAAACTGTTTTTT
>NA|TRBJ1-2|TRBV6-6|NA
CASSYSSLGQSGYTF
TGTGCCAGCAGTTACTCGTCCTTGGGGCAGAGTGGCTACACCTTC
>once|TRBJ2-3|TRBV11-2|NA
CASSLAPGLDTQYF
TGTGCCAGCAGCTTAGCCCCGGGACTGGATACGCAGTATTTT
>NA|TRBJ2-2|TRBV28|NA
CASRSTGNTGELFF
TGTGCCAGCAGGTCGACAGGGAACACCGGGGAGCTGTTTTTT
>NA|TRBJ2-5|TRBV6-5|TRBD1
CASSKSDRGHGTYF
TGTGCCAGCAGCAAGTCTGACAGGGGGCACGGGACGTACTTC
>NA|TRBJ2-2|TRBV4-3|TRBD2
CASSQDAGTSLGTGELFF
TGCGCCAGCAGCCAAGACGCGGGGACTAGTTTGGGCACCGGGGAGCTGTTTTTT
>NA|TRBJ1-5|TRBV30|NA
CAWSDGGPGQPQHF
TGTGCCTGGAGTGATGGGGGTCCCGGGCAGCCCCAGCATTTT
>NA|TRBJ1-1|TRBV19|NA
CASRGRTNTEAFF
TGTGCCTCTAGGGGCAGAACGAACACTGAAGCTTTCTTT
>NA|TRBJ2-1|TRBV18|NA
CASSPPSLPYNEQFF
TGTGCCAGCTCACCACCTTCGCTACCTTACAATGAGCAGTTCTTC